The clone carrying this T cell receptor (beta chain) was recorded at least ten times. The antigen remains undetermined. These data belong to a study of breast tumors, draining lymph nodes, adjacent tissues. MiXCR, applied by TCRdb to the multiplex PCR reads, yields one record per CDR3 protein. The table has around 130,000 distinct CDR3 sequences, less than 35% seen once. Samples came from axillary lymph nodes draining the breast cancer. Germline V gene lookup returns CDR1 MNHNY and CDR2 SVGAGI (reference sequence). CDR3 size: 15 residues. V was pared by 0 bases and J by 5 bases, with 0 bases of the junction left unmatched. Notes on the study in general: Data fit most tumor T cells coming from lymph node, expanding in tumor. Luminal-like breast cancer showed significantly higher tumor–nontumor repertoire similarity than basal-like. Tumor TCR diversity was below lymph nodes but above nontumor tissue.

This clonotype was obtained from a female donor with breast cancer. Some clones in this sample may be carry-over from other donors' samples. The sample comprised axillary lymph node tissue. This chain connects TRBV6-6 to TRBJ2-1, with 11 nucleotides matching TRBD2. CDR3 nucleotide sequence: TGTGCCAGCAGTTACTCGACTAGCGGGGACAATGAGCAGTTCTTC. Protein product: CASSYSTSGDNEQFF.